The 10 T cell receptor beta chains reported below all come from one sample, sequenced in a study of blood T cell repertoires in COVID-19. Data came from immunoSEQ multiplex PCR; TCRdb stores just in-frame clones and leaves some out. The data hold around 620,000 clones, with about 87% observed a single time. The specimen was peripheral blood. These receptors all come from a woman younger than 30 with acute or convalescent COVID-19.

This sequence joins TRBV5-1 and TRBJ2-1, with TRBD1 matching over 9 bases. The CDR3 extends over 14 amino acids. The J segment lost 8 bases and the V segment lost 6 bases, leaving 9 bases of the junction unmatched. Germline values: CDR1 SGHRS, CDR2 YFSETQ. This chain's CDR3 is CASTRDRDRDEQFF. As DNA, the CDR3 is TGCGCCAGCACCCGGGACAGGGATCGGGATGAGCAGTTCTTC.

The chain has TRBV6-5 and TRBJ1-4; 7 bases map to TRBD1. V was pared by 6 bases and J by 4 bases, with 5 bases of the junction left unmatched. Germline V lookup: CDR1 MNHEY, CDR2 SVGAGI. The CDR3 sequence is 14 residues long. CDR3 amino acids: CASSRDSFNEKLFF. DNA for the CDR3: TGTGCCAGCAGCCGGGACAGTTTTAATGAAAAACTGTTTTTT.

This chain links TRBV24-1 with TRBJ1-2, with TRBD1 as a possible D gene (5 bases). V lost 2 bases and J 5 bases, leaving 14 bases between the germline ends. Germline CDR1 KGHDR, CDR2 SFDVKD. The CDR3 sequence is 15 residues long. As DNA, the CDR3 is TGTGCCACCAGTGATTCGGACGGAGGGGTTTATGGCTACACCTTC. This encodes CATSDSDGGVYGYTF.

The chain uses TRBV5-6 and TRBJ2-3; 7 bases are shared with TRBD1. The CDR3 length is 13 residues. Unmatched junction bases numbered 6, after V lost 4 bases and J lost 7 bases. In germline, CDR1 is SGHDT, CDR2 YYEEEE. CDR3 nucleotide sequence: TGTGCCAGCAGCCCCTGGACAGGCCATACGCAGTATTTT. This codes for CASSPWTGHTQYF.

The CDR3: CASSQVFLGASYEQYF. The CDR3, as DNA: TGCGCCAGCAGCCAAGTATTCCTAGGGGCCTCCTACGAGCAGTACTTC. V gene TRBV4-1 combines with J gene TRBJ2-7; D is perhaps TRBD1 (5 bases). The CDR3 runs to 16 residues. CDR1 MGHRA and CDR2 YSYEKL come from the germline V gene. The ends were cut back, 1 base at V and 0 bases at J, with 13 bases in the middle.

The rearrangement joins TRBV19 to TRBJ2-7, with 7 bases matching TRBD1. Germline V gives CDR1 LNHDA, CDR2 SQIVND (reference sequence). The CDR3 has 12 amino acids. J gave up 7 bases and V 8 bases, and 8 bases lay outside the gene matches. CDR3 bases: TGTGCCAGTGGGACAGACCTCAGGGAGCAGTACTTC. It specifies CASGTDLREQYF. The whole variable domain, remainder taken from reference TRBV19 and TRBJ2-7, is DGGITQSPKYLFRKEGQNVTLSCEQNLNHDAMYWYRQDPGQGLRLIYYSQIVNDFQKGDIAEGYSVSREKKESFPLTVTSAQKNPTAFYLCASGTDLREQYFGPGTRLTVT.

The chain uses TRBV6-1 and TRBJ2-1; TRBD2 is a possible D gene (5 bases). The V end was cut by 0 bases, the J end by 8 bases, with 11 bases between. The CDR3 runs to 14 residues. The germline CDR1 and CDR2 sequences are MNHNS and SASEGT. CDR3 DNA: TGTGCCAGCAGTGAAGCGCACGGGGTCGATGAGCAGTTCTTC. Protein product: CASSEAHGVDEQFF.

This chain links TRBV25-1 with TRBJ1-2, with D possibly being TRBD1 (6 bases). CDR1 is MGHDK and CDR2 is SYGVNS in the germline V gene. The CDR3 extends over 15 amino acids. V was cut by 2 bases and J by 4 bases, with 14 bases left in between. The CDR3: CASSEPGRGGYGYTF. The CDR3 nucleotides are TGTGCCAGCAGTGAACCCGGCAGAGGGGGCTATGGCTACACCTTC.

V is TRBV6-5 and J is TRBJ1-6; possible D gene TRBD1, 5 bases. The CDR3 has 14 amino acids. V was clipped by 6 bases and J by 6 bases, with 12 bases between them. Germline V CDR1 and CDR2: MNHEY, SVGAGI. DNA of the CDR3: TGTGCCAGCAGGGGGGGACCAAGTAATTCACCCCTCCACTTT. Its protein is CASRGGPSNSPLHF.

The chain has TRBV6-4 and TRBJ2-2, with TRBD1 identical over 8 bases. With V trimmed by 8 bases and J by 1 base, 0 bases remained unmatched. CDR3 length: 13 residues. Germline V gene lookup returns CDR1 MRHNA and CDR2 SNTAGT. The chain's CDR3 is CASGQGNTGELFF. In DNA, the CDR3 is TGTGCCAGCGGACAGGGGAACACCGGGGAGCTGTTTTTT.